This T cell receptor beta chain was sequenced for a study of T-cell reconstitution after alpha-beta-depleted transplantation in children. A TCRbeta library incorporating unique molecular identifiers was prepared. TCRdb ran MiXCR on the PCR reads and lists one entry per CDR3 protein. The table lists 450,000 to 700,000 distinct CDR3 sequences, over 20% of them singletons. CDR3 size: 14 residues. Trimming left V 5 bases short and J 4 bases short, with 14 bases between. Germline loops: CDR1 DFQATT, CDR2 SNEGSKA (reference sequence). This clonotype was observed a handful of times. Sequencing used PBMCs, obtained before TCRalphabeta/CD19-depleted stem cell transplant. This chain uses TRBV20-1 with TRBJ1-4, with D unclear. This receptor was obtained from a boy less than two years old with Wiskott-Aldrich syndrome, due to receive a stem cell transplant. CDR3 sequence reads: CSARLVAINEKLFF. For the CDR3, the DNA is TGCAGTGCTCGGTTGGTAGCCATTAATGAAAAACTGTTTTTT.